Following are 22 T cell receptor beta chains from one sample sequenced in a study of blood T cell repertoires in COVID-19. Assay: immunoSEQ multiplex PCR; the TCRdb copy retains only in-frame clones and omits some. The table records 340,000 or so clones, more than 75% of them present only once. Sequencing was carried out using peripheral blood. The receptors come from a man between 50 and 59 years old with active or convalescent COVID-19.

The chain links TRBV6-6 to TRBJ2-7; 9 bases line up with TRBD1. The CDR3 is made up of 15 amino acids. The ends lost 6 bases at V and 3 bases at J; junction bases unmatched: 9. CDR1 MNHNY and CDR2 SVGAGI come from the germline V gene (reference sequence). The CDR3 loop reads CASSYTQGANYEQYF. In DNA, the CDR3 is TGTGCCAGCAGCTACACACAGGGGGCAAACTACGAGCAGTACTTC.

CDR3 DNA: TGTGCCAGTAGTCCAGGGCGCAATCAGCCCCAGCATTTT. Translation: CASSPGRNQPQHF. This chain uses TRBV19 with TRBJ1-5; D might be TRBD1 (5 bases). Trimming took off 5 bases at V and 2 bases at J, with 7 bases between the two ends. CDR1 is LNHDA and CDR2 is SQIVND in the germline V gene (reference sequence). CDR3 length: 13 amino acids.

Comment on this clone: Mismatch with germline at one junction end may stem from a read error. The chain has TRBV29-1 and TRBJ2-3; 9 positions match TRBD2. The CDR3 is 12 residues long. CDR1 and CDR2 from the germline V gene are SQVTM and ANQGSEA. The CDR3 nucleotides read TGCAGCGTTGGCGCTAGCGGGGCCCCCTTTGAATTT. It codes for CSVGASGAPFEF.

V usage is TRBV19 and J usage is TRBJ1-2; 7 bases align to TRBD1. The CDR3 totals 15 residues. J was trimmed by 6 bases and V by 1 base; bases with no gene match: 8. Germline loops: CDR1 LNHDA, CDR2 SQIVND (reference sequence). This CDR3 reads CASSIARTGSDGYTF. CDR3 nucleotide sequence: TGTGCCAGTAGTATAGCTAGGACAGGTTCGGATGGCTACACCTTC. Full variable domain (remainder filled in from reference TRBV19 and TRBJ1-2): DGGITQSPKYLFRKEGQNVTLSCEQNLNHDAMYWYRQDPGQGLRLIYYSQIVNDFQKGDIAEGYSVSREKKESFPLTVTSAQKNPTAFYLCASSIARTGSDGYTFGSGTRLTVV.

V and J are TRBV5-1 and TRBJ2-1; 7 bases line up with TRBD2. V trimming: 0 bases; J trimming: 2 bases; junction bases outside the gene matches: 11. This CDR3 contains 18 residues. The germline CDR1 and CDR2 sequences are SGHRS and YFSETQ. CDR3 nucleotide sequence: TGCGCCAGCAGCTTGGCGGGCTCCCCGGGAGGCGCCTACAATGAGCAGTTCTTC. It specifies CASSLAGSPGGAYNEQFF.

The chain has TRBV28 and TRBJ1-5; maybe TRBD1 (5 bases). The CDR3 sequence is 14 residues long. The germline gives CDR1 MDHEN, CDR2 SYDVKM. The V end lost 8 bases, the J end lost 4 bases, and 15 bases lay between the germline ends. Here the CDR3 DNA reads TGTGCCAGCTGTGGGGGGGGATCTAATCAGCCCCAGCATTTT. This gives the protein CASCGGGSNQPQHF.

The chain is built from TRBV19 and TRBJ1-5, with 12 nucleotides matching TRBD1. CDR3 length: 16 amino acids. The V segment lost 7 bases and the J segment 8 bases; nucleotides outside the gene matches: 12. Per germline, CDR1 LNHDA and CDR2 SQIVND (reference sequence). CDR3: CASTKGGTGGREPQHF. The DNA of the CDR3 is TGTGCCAGTACCAAGGGAGGGACAGGGGGCCGAGAGCCCCAGCATTTT. The whole variable domain, remainder taken from reference TRBV19 and TRBJ1-5, is DGGITQSPKYLFRKEGQNVTLSCEQNLNHDAMYWYRQDPGQGLRLIYYSQIVNDFQKGDIAEGYSVSREKKESFPLTVTSAQKNPTAFYLCASTKGGTGGREPQHFGDGTRLSIL.

The V and J genes are TRBV19 and TRBJ2-3; 10 bases agree with TRBD2. The CDR3 sequence is 13 residues long. After removal of 8 bases from V and 1 base from J, the junction contained 0 bases not matched to a gene. Germline CDR1 LNHDA, CDR2 SQIVND (reference sequence). CDR3 loop: CASGLAGTDTQYF. The CDR3 DNA sequence: TGTGCCAGTGGACTAGCGGGCACAGATACGCAGTATTTT.

J is TRBJ2-6 and V is TRBV27, with D perhaps TRBD2 (7 bases). CDR1 and CDR2 from the germline V gene are MNHEY and SMNVEV (reference sequence). This CDR3 region has 16 residues. Trimming pared 3 bases from V and 2 bases from J, leaving 11 bases between. The CDR3, as DNA: TGTGCCAGCAGTTTTTCGGGGGGCCCTGGGGCCAACGTCCTGACTTTC. It encodes CASSFSGGPGANVLTF. Supplemented by reference TRBV27 and TRBJ2-6, the full variable domain reads EAQVTQNPRYLITVTGKKLTVTCSQNMNHEYMSWYRQDPGLGLRQIYYSMNVEVTDKGDVPEGYKVSRKEKRNFPLILESPSPNQTSLYFCASSFSGGPGANVLTFGAGSRLTVL.

V is TRBV4-2 and J is TRBJ2-2, with TRBD1 matching over 10 bases. Germline V lookup: CDR1 LGHNA, CDR2 YNFKEQ. This CDR3 contains 13 residues. V shed 6 bases, J shed 7 bases, and the junction held 2 bases outside the gene matches. As DNA, the CDR3 is TGTGCCAGCAGGGACAGGGGGGGCGGGGAGCTGTTTTTT. Amino acid sequence: CASRDRGGGELFF.

J is TRBJ2-5 and V is TRBV18; TRBD1 is a possible D gene (5 bases). Trimming left V 2 bases short and J 1 base short, with 8 bases between. CDR1 is KGHSH, CDR2 LQKENI, per germline. The CDR3 is 14 residues long. The CDR3, as DNA: TGTGCCAGCTCACCAAGACAGCTCCAAGAGACCCAGTACTTC. It yields the protein CASSPRQLQETQYF.

The rearrangement links TRBV19 to TRBJ2-7; unclear D gene. Deletions cut 5 bases from V and 0 bases from J, with 5 bases between. Germline lookup yields CDR1 LNHDA and CDR2 SQIVND (reference sequence). CDR3 length: 12 amino acids. CDR3 coding DNA: TGTGCCAGTAGTGAGAACTCCTACGAGCAGTACTTC. It yields the protein CASSENSYEQYF.

In this sample, this clone turned up a few times. The V call is TRBV11-1, the J call TRBJ1-1, with a tentative D call TRBD1 (6 bases). Looked up from germline, CDR1 is SGHAT and CDR2 is FQDESV (reference sequence). The CDR3 covers 14 residues. Trimming stripped 6 bases from V and 2 bases from J, with 13 bases between. This chain's CDR3 is CASRGGLGNTEAFF. The CDR3 DNA reads as TGTGCCAGCAGAGGGGGTTTGGGAAACACTGAAGCTTTCTTT.

The chain carries TRBV10-1 and TRBJ1-4, with 10 bases fitting TRBD1. Losses at the gene ends were 2 bases for V and 2 bases for J; bases not matched to a gene: 8. Looked up from germline, CDR1 is WNHNN and CDR2 is SYGVQD (reference sequence). The CDR3 is made up of 18 amino acids. The CDR3 here is CASSETGTGVTTNEKLFF. In DNA, the CDR3 is TGCGCCAGCAGTGAGACCGGGACAGGGGTGACGACTAATGAAAAACTGTTTTTT.

The genes are TRBV6-1 and TRBJ2-7; D ambiguous. Looked up from germline, CDR1 is MNHNS and CDR2 is SASEGT. The CDR3 contains 15 residues. V was pared by 2 bases and J by 5 bases, with 16 bases between. Written as DNA, the CDR3 is TGTGCCAGCAGTGAATACTCTAGAGGTAAACACGAGCAGTACTTC. Amino acid sequence: CASSEYSRGKHEQYF.

This clone was seen a handful of times. The J gene is TRBJ2-3, the V gene TRBV5-1; TRBD2 aligns across 11 bases. Trimming at V came to 0 bases and at J to 2 bases, leaving 2 bases not matched to a gene. This CDR3 contains 16 residues. Germline V lookup: CDR1 SGHRS, CDR2 YFSETQ. DNA for the CDR3: TGCGCCAGCAGCTTGGTACTAGCGGGGGACACAGATACGCAGTATTTT. It yields the protein CASSLVLAGDTDTQYF.

Turning to this clone: Other DNA variants within this sample encode the same CDR3. DNA for the CDR3: TGTGCCTGGAGTCTCGGACAGGGGGCGAACTATGGCTACACCTTC. As protein: CAWSLGQGANYGYTF. This chain joins TRBV30 and TRBJ1-2, with 11 nucleotides matching TRBD1. V lost 2 bases, J lost 2 bases, and 4 bases stayed unmatched. The CDR3 length is 15 residues. CDR1 is GTSNPN, CDR2 SVGIG, per germline (reference sequence).

CDR3 protein: CASSESLSFLDTQYF. CDR3 nucleotides: TGCGCCAGCAGTGAGTCTTTATCTTTCTTGGATACGCAGTATTTT. V gene TRBV10-2 combines with J gene TRBJ2-3; D remains ambiguous. V was trimmed by 0 bases and J by 6 bases, leaving 13 bases between them. This CDR3 is 15 amino acids long. Germline loops: CDR1 WSHSY, CDR2 SAAADI.

The rearrangement links TRBV19 to TRBJ2-3; perhaps TRBD1 as D (5 bases). Trimming left V 4 bases short and J 2 bases short, with 22 bases between. The CDR3 totals 18 residues. Germline values: CDR1 LNHDA, CDR2 SQIVND (reference sequence). The CDR3 spells CASSTSSLGHLNTDTQYF. CDR3 DNA sequence: TGTGCCAGTAGTACCAGCTCCTTAGGACACCTTAACACAGATACGCAGTATTTT.

The chain employs TRBV7-2 and TRBJ1-2; 9 nucleotides align to TRBD1. Germline CDR1 is SGHTA and CDR2 is FQGNSA. This CDR3 has 16 residues. The V and J ends lost 1 base and 7 bases, in that order; junction bases with no gene match: 10. CDR3 loop: CASSLVGLQGAGGYTF. DNA for the CDR3: TGTGCCAGCAGCTTAGTGGGTCTACAGGGGGCCGGTGGCTACACCTTC.

This clone was detected only once. The genes are TRBV23-1 and TRBJ2-1; the match to TRBD2 covers 13 bases. TRBV23-1 belongs to the ORF category, with a function that is uncertain. Trimming took 2 bases from V and 7 from J; bases not matched to a gene: 8. CDR3 length equals 17 residues. The CDR3 sequence is CASSQGLAGAKRNEQFF. The CDR3 DNA reads TGCGCCAGCAGTCAAGGACTAGCGGGAGCCAAGAGGAATGAGCAGTTCTTC.

This clone was counted only a few times. The chain links TRBV30 to TRBJ1-3; tentative D call: TRBD1 (5 bases). The CDR3 runs to 15 residues. V lost 0 bases and J 2 bases, leaving 11 bases between the germline ends. Per germline, CDR1 GTSNPN and CDR2 SVGIG (reference sequence). This CDR3 is CAWSVRGLTGNTIYF. The CDR3 DNA reads as TGTGCCTGGAGTGTACGGGGGTTGACTGGAAACACCATATATTTT.